These 23 T cell receptor beta chains were sequenced from one sample in a study of blood T cells in healthy people across ages (dated by TCRdb to 2013 to 2016). Libraries came from 5' RACE. Sequencing relied on an Illumina HiSeq 2500. A second roughly 6 to 12 cycle PCR used a sample-barcoded 5' primer and a J-beta primer mix. TCRdb reworked the public reads: Q25 trimming with fastp, MiXCR clone assembly, productive beta chains retained. Identical CDR3 proteins give one entry, which carries the most common genes and DNA. The sample table records 1.5 million to 2 million distinct CDR3 sequences; approximately 28% of these occur just once. Over 7% of the sample is in the top ten clones. The sample was blood. The receptors were sampled from a woman between 25 and 40 years old in good health.

This clonotype was counted between two and nine times. This rearrangement joins TRBV2 to TRBJ2-3, with TRBD2 matching over 13 bases. CDR3 length equals 16 residues. Per the germline V gene, CDR1 is SNHLY and CDR2 is FYNNEI. The J segment lost 4 bases and the V segment lost 3 bases, leaving 4 bases of the junction unmatched. CDR3 DNA sequence: TGTGCCAGCAGTGACGGACTAGCGGGAGCGGCAGATACGCAGTATTTT. Its protein product is CASSDGLAGAADTQYF. The whole variable domain, filled in from reference TRBV2 and TRBJ2-3, reads EPEVTQTPSHQVTQMGQEVILRCVPISNHLYFYWYRQILGQKVEFLVSFYNNEISEKSEIFDDQFSVERPDGSNFTLKIRSTKLEDSAMYFCASSDGLAGAADTQYFGPGTRLTVL.

There are a few counts of this clonotype. This chain uses TRBV5-1 with TRBJ2-7, with TRBD1 matching over 7 bases. The CDR3 is made up of 17 amino acids. With 4 bases clipped from V and 0 bases from J, the junction kept 13 bases outside the gene matches. Germline CDR1 and CDR2: SGHRS and YFSETQ. The CDR3: CASSASTGTASSYEQYF. The DNA for the CDR3 is TGCGCCAGCAGCGCATCAACTGGGACAGCGAGCTCCTACGAGCAGTACTTC.

J is TRBJ1-4 and V is TRBV29-1; tentative D call: TRBD1 (6 bases). V gave up 8 bases and J gave up 4 bases, with 17 bases separating them. Germline values: CDR1 SQVTM, CDR2 ANQGSEA. CDR3 size: 14 residues. The DNA for the CDR3 is TGCAGCACTTCTAGGGGGGGGTTTAATGAAAAACTGTTTTTT. It encodes CSTSRGGFNEKLFF.

This clonotype was counted many times. The V and J genes are TRBV6-2 or TRBV6-3 and TRBJ2-1; 15 bases are shared with TRBD2. The CDR3 has 17 amino acids. V lost 10 bases, J lost 7 bases, and 14 bases stayed unmatched. Germline V gene lookup returns CDR1 MNHEY and CDR2 SVGEGT. The CDR3 sequence is CATQSRTSGRAGNEQFF. The CDR3 DNA follows: TGTGCCACCCAATCCAGGACTAGCGGGAGGGCCGGTAATGAGCAGTTCTTC.

This clonotype was recorded a few times. V gene TRBV29-1 combines with J gene TRBJ2-1; TRBD2 agrees at 7 bases. This CDR3 has 14 residues. Germline V gene data show CDR1 as SQVTM and CDR2 as ANQGSEA. The chain's CDR3 is CDLADGRDYNEQFF. CDR3 DNA: TGCGACCTCGCCGATGGGAGGGACTACAATGAGCAGTTCTTC.

This clonotype was seen a few times. J is TRBJ1-1 and V is TRBV7-2; TRBD1 matches at 7 bases. V shed 8 bases and J 0 bases; nucleotides not matched to a gene: 6. Looked up from germline, CDR1 is SGHTA and CDR2 is FQGNSA. The CDR3 totals 14 residues. CDR3 loop: CASAKGQMNTEAFF. The CDR3 region has the DNA TGTGCCAGCGCCAAGGGACAGATGAACACTGAAGCTTTCTTT. Full variable domain (remainder filled in from reference TRBV7-2 and TRBJ1-1): GAGVSQSPSNKVTEKGKDVELRCDPISGHTALYWYRQSLGQGLEFLIYFQGNSAPDKSGLPSDRFSAERTGGSVSTLTIQRTQQEDSAVYLCASAKGQMNTEAFFGQGTRLTVV.

This clonotype was picked up a small number of times. The V gene is TRBV29-1, the J gene TRBJ1-2, with no clear D. CDR1 and CDR2 (germline): SQVTM, ANQGSEA. V lost 1 base, J lost 0 bases, and 6 bases lay in between. The CDR3 extends over 13 amino acids. CDR3 coding DNA: TGCAGCGTTGAAGCGGTGTCTAACTATGGCTACACCTTC. It specifies CSVEAVSNYGYTF.

Of note for this clonotype: A much more abundant neighbour one base away suggests this may be a read error. The V gene is TRBV29-1, the J gene TRBJ2-1, with 7 nucleotides matching TRBD2. With the DNA end fitting TRBJ2-7 better, the J assignment may be wrong. The CDR3 length is 15 residues. The V gene's germline CDR1 is SQVTM and CDR2 ANQGSEA. CDR3 sequence (DNA): TGCAGCGTTGCGCCCTCCAGCGGGACCAACAATGAGCAGTACTTC. It translates to CSVAPSSGTNNEQYF.

The gene calls are TRBV27 and TRBJ1-2; a weak D match, TRBD1 (5 bases). The CDR3 consists of 16 residues. V was cut by 3 bases and J by 7 bases, with 21 bases left in between. Germline assignment: CDR1 MNHEY and CDR2 SMNVEV (reference sequence). The CDR3 nucleotides are TGTGCCAGCAGTTTTCGGAACTCCCGAACGGGGGGTGGCTACACCTTC. This gives the protein CASSFRNSRTGGGYTF.

The chain employs TRBV27 and TRBJ1-1; tentative D call: TRBD1 (6 bases). This CDR3 has 16 residues. V was pared by 6 bases and J by 1 base, with 18 bases between. Germline V lookup: CDR1 MNHEY, CDR2 SMNVEV (reference sequence). CDR3 region: CASRGGRGLPNTEAFF. Here the CDR3 DNA reads TGTGCCAGCAGGGGGGGACGGGGGCTTCCGAACACTGAAGCTTTCTTT.

Points on this clonotype: This may stem from a read error, because a much larger clone lies one nucleotide away. This chain uses TRBV18 with TRBJ2-1, with unresolved D. With 0 bases removed from V and 10 bases from J, the gap between germline ends came to 7 bases. Germline V CDR1 and CDR2: KGHSH, LQKENI. The CDR3 loop spans 12 amino acids. CDR3 sequence (DNA): TGTGCCAGCTCACCACCTTCTCGCGAGCAGTTCTTC. This gives the protein CASSPPSREQFF.

This clonotype was seen only a few times. The CDR3 sequence: CASRAIAGGNNEQFF. For the CDR3, the DNA is TGTGCCAGCAGAGCTATAGCGGGGGGTAACAATGAGCAGTTCTTC. The rearrangement joins TRBV2 to TRBJ2-1; 10 nucleotides agree with TRBD2. V lost 6 bases to trimming and J lost 5 bases; unmatched junction nucleotides: 7. There are 15 residues in the CDR3. Germline V gene lookup returns CDR1 SNHLY and CDR2 FYNNEI.

V usage is TRBV10-3 and J usage is TRBJ1-6; 7 bases fit TRBD1. J lost 0 bases, V lost 6 bases, and 5 bases had no gene match. The CDR3 sequence is 16 residues long. Germline V lookup: CDR1 ENHRY, CDR2 SYGVKD. CDR3 sequence: CAIRRQGSSYNSPLHF. The CDR3, as DNA: TGTGCCATCAGAAGACAGGGCAGCTCCTATAATTCACCCCTCCACTTT.

This clonotype came up a few times. A much larger clone sits a single nucleotide away, making a read error possible. The rearrangement uses TRBV7-3 and TRBJ2-3; no reliable D call. Germline loops: CDR1 SGHTA, CDR2 FQGTGA. The CDR3 spans 12 residues. CDR3 region: CACSTPPGTQYF. The DNA of the CDR3 is TGTGCCTGCAGCACCCCGCCAGGTACGCAGTATTTT. Full variable domain (outside the CDR3, taken from reference TRBV7-3 and TRBJ2-3): GAGVSQTPSNKVTEKGKYVELRCDPISGHTALYWYRQSLGQGPEFLIYFQGTGAADDSGLPNDRFFAVRPEGSVSTLKIQRTERGDSAVYLCACSTPPGTQYFGPGTRLTVL.

Only one count was recorded for this clonotype. The chain couples TRBV5-1 to TRBJ2-1; 8 nucleotides line up with TRBD1. The CDR3 runs to 15 residues. CDR1 SGHRS and CDR2 YFSETQ come from the germline V gene. Trimming took 5 bases from V and 5 from J; bases not matched to a gene: 9. The CDR3 DNA reads TGCGCCAGCAGACCGACAGGGGCACCGGACAATGAGCAGTTCTTC. This sequence encodes CASRPTGAPDNEQFF.

This clonotype was detected only a few times. The CDR3: CASSGALLYGYTF. The CDR3, as DNA: TGTGCCAGCAGTGGAGCCCTCCTTTATGGCTACACCTTC. The chain links TRBV25-1 to TRBJ1-2; D remains ambiguous. This CDR3 is 13 amino acids long. Trimming pared 4 bases from V and 5 bases from J, leaving 11 bases between. Germline-derived CDR1 and CDR2 are MGHDK and SYGVNS.

The chain uses TRBV12-3 or TRBV12-4 and TRBJ2-7; D perhaps matches TRBD2 (5 bases). The CDR3 is 14 residues long. The V gene lost 6 bases and the J gene lost 2 bases, with 14 bases spanning the gap. CDR3 protein: CASRRMGSPYEQYF. The CDR3 nucleotides are TGTGCCAGCAGGCGCATGGGGAGTCCCTACGAGCAGTACTTC.

In its sample, this clonotype was seen many times. V gene TRBV6-5 combines with J gene TRBJ1-5; D may be TRBD1 (5 bases). CDR3 size: 14 residues. The V gene's germline CDR1 is MNHEY and CDR2 SVGAGI. Trimming took off 6 bases at V and 0 bases at J, with 9 bases between the two ends. CDR3 region: CASSRQYSNQPQHF. The CDR3 DNA is TGTGCCAGCAGCCGACAGTATAGCAATCAGCCCCAGCATTTT.

This clonotype has just a few counts. The CDR3 region is CASSDTGASGYTF. CDR3 in DNA: TGCGCCAGCAGCGACACAGGGGCCTCTGGCTACACCTTC. The V gene is TRBV5-1, the J gene TRBJ1-2, with 7 positions matching TRBD1. V shed 4 bases and J 7 bases; nucleotides not matched to a gene: 7. From germline, CDR1 is SGHRS and CDR2 YFSETQ. CDR3 size: 13 residues.

The sample holds a few counts of this clonotype. The chain is built from TRBV21-1 and TRBJ1-6; no check of the table's D call, TRBD1, against the DNA was made. TRBV21-1 is classified as a pseudogene. The CDR3 consists of 18 residues. The CDR3 DNA is TGTGCCAGCAGGACCCCAGAATCGGGACAGGGGAGGGATTCACCCCTCCACTTT. Encoded protein: CASRTPESGQGRDSPLHF.

A few counts support this clonotype. One end of the junction does not line up with germline, which may come from a read error. The chain uses TRBV20-1 and TRBJ2-7, with no clear D. The CDR3 contains 15 residues. The germline V gene encodes CDR1 DFQATT and CDR2 SNEGSKA (reference sequence). DNA for the CDR3: TGCAGTGCTAGAGATAAGCCAGCAGAAACCTACGAGAAGTACTTC. This codes for CSARDKPAETYEKYF.

In this sample, this clonotype turned up a few times. The chain has TRBV27 and TRBJ1-4, with 10 bases fitting TRBD1. The CDR3 is 13 residues long. Trimming cost V 8 bases and J 8 bases; bases outside gene matches: 5. Germline lookup yields CDR1 MNHEY and CDR2 SMNVEV (reference sequence). CDR3 sequence: CASGDRGGEKLFF. The DNA for the CDR3 is TGTGCCAGCGGGGACAGGGGAGGGGAAAAACTGTTTTTT.

This sequence joins TRBV5-1 and TRBJ2-7; no definite D call. V lost 1 base, J lost 5 bases, and 7 bases lay in between. CDR1 is SGHRS and CDR2 is YFSETQ in the germline V gene. The CDR3 loop spans 12 amino acids. CDR3 region: CASSLQSHEQYF. DNA for the CDR3: TGCGCCAGCAGCTTGCAGTCCCACGAGCAGTACTTC. Together with reference TRBV5-1 and TRBJ2-7, the CDR3 gives the full variable domain: KAGVTQTPRYLIKTRGQQVTLSCSPISGHRSVSWYQQTPGQGLQFLFEYFSETQRNKGNFPGRFSGRQFSNSRSEMNVSTLELGDSALYLCASSLQSHEQYFGPGTRLTVT.